The rows below give T cell receptor beta chains drawn from one sample of a study of cytomegalovirus exposure and HLA in healthy donors. The assay was immunoSEQ multiplex PCR, and TCRdb's table has in-frame clones only and misses some. The repertoire holds 150,000 to 200,000 clones, with approximately 88% as singletons. Sequenced sample: PBMCs. The source is a woman between 50 and 59 years old in good health and CMV-seropositive. Each CDR3 is given with its conserved first and last residue. Fields, in order: CDR3 length, V gene, J gene, clone size, D gene, CDR3 DNA, CDR3 protein. D genes are given only for firm matches. Clone size appears in some rows only: once, few, many, or a class for an expanded clone.

13	TRBV11-2	TRBJ1-6	.	.	TGTGCCAGCAGCTTAGGGCAGGATTCACCCCTCCACTTT	CASSLGQDSPLHF
17	TRBV9	TRBJ2-1	.	.	TGTGCCAGCAGCGTAGAAGGTTGGGGGGGGCAAACGGATGAGCAGTTCTTC	CASSVEGWGGQTDEQFF
16	TRBV9	TRBJ2-7	few	.	TGTGCCAGCAGCCCCCCCTCCATTCAGGGGTCGCACGAGCAGTACTTC	CASSPPSIQGSHEQYF
14	TRBV6-6	TRBJ2-7	once	.	TGTGCCAGCAGTCCCCTGGCAGGAGGCTACGAGCAGTACTTC	CASSPLAGGYEQYF
14	TRBV11-2	TRBJ1-6	.	TRBD1	TGTGCCAGCAGCCGGGACAGTTATAATTCACCCCTCCACTTT	CASSRDSYNSPLHF
14	TRBV7-9	TRBJ2-5	.	.	TGTGCCAGCAGCCGAAGGACAGAACAAGAGACCCAGTACTTC	CASSRRTEQETQYF
15	TRBV11-2	TRBJ2-1	.	TRBD2	TGTGCCAGCAGCTTAAGCCTAGCGGCCTACAATGAGCAGTTCTTC	CASSLSLAAYNEQFF
15	TRBV2	TRBJ2-2	.	.	TGTGCCAGCAGTGAGATGAGGATGAACACCGGGGAGCTGTTTTTT	CASSEMRMNTGELFF
17	TRBV19	TRBJ2-3	.	TRBD2	TGTGCCAGTAGTATAGTTAGACTAGCGGGGGGTGGCGATACGCAGTATTTT	CASSIVRLAGGGDTQYF
16	TRBV4-2	TRBJ2-4	.	TRBD2	TGTGCCAGCAGCCAGGATCTAGCGGGGGCCAAAAACATTCAGTACTTC	CASSQDLAGAKNIQYF
15	TRBV6-5	TRBJ1-1	.	.	TGTGCCAGCAGTTACCACTTTCAGGGGAACACTGAAGCTTTCTTT	CASSYHFQGNTEAFF
14	TRBV6-5	TRBJ1-5	once	.	TGTGCCAGCAGTTACCTGGACACCAATCAGCCCCAGCATTTT	CASSYLDTNQPQHF
13	TRBV7-3	TRBJ2-2	.	.	TGTGCCAGCAGGAAAGCAGGGTCCGGGGAGCTGTTTTTT	CASRKAGSGELFF
13	TRBV28	TRBJ1-2	.	.	TGTGCCAGCAGGGGGGGGAACTCAAATGGCTACACCTTC	CASRGGNSNGYTF
15	TRBV15	TRBJ2-4	.	.	TGTGCCACCAGCGATTCTAGGGGAAGGAAAAACATTCAGTACTTC	CATSDSRGRKNIQYF
15	TRBV6-5	TRBJ2-5	.	.	TGTGCCAGCAGTCGACTAGGGGCTGGGCAAGAGACCCAGTACTTC	CASSRLGAGQETQYF
16	TRBV11-1	TRBJ1-5	.	.	TGTGCCAGCAGACTTAGAGGGTGGTTTAGCAATCAGCCCCAGCATTTT	CASRLRGWFSNQPQHF
15	TRBV7-6	TRBJ2-1	few	TRBD2	TGTGCCAGCAGCTTAGCCCCTAGCGGGGTCAATGAGCAGTTCTTC	CASSLAPSGVNEQFF
17	TRBV7-3	TRBJ2-3	.	.	TGTGCCAGCAGCTTAACTGCGCCAGGGTCTAGCACAGATACGCAGTATTTT	CASSLTAPGSSTDTQYF
12	TRBV7-2	TRBJ2-1	.	TRBD1	TGTGCCAGCAGCTTACAGGGGGCTGAGCAGTTCTTC	CASSLQGAEQFF
13	TRBV6-1	TRBJ2-4	.	.	TGTGCCAGCAGTGACCTGTTATCGGACATTCAGTACTTC	CASSDLLSDIQYF
12	TRBV2	TRBJ2-7	.	TRBD1	TGTGCCACCAGACAGGGTTCCTACGAGCAGTACTTC	CATRQGSYEQYF
15	TRBV4-1	TRBJ2-1	.	TRBD2	TGCGCCAGCAGCCAAGCTAGCGGGGTATACAATGAGCAGTTCTTC	CASSQASGVYNEQFF
14	TRBV5-1	TRBJ2-5	.	TRBD1	TGCGCCAGCAGTAAACAGGGGGTCCAAGAGACCCAGTACTTC	CASSKQGVQETQYF
14	TRBV4-1	TRBJ1-4	.	TRBD1	TGCGCCAGCAGCCTACAGGGGAGAAATGAAAAACTGTTTTTT	CASSLQGRNEKLFF
14	TRBV9	TRBJ2-5	.	.	TGTGCCAGCACGGCGGGATCAGGTCAAGAGACCCAGTACTTC	CASTAGSGQETQYF
21	TRBV4-1	TRBJ2-6	.	TRBD2	TGCGCCAGCAGCCAAGAATCCCCGGCTAGCGGGGGGACTAGTGGGGCCAACGTCCTGACTTTC	CASSQESPASGGTSGANVLTF
13	TRBV25-1	TRBJ1-1	.	.	TGTGCCAGCAGTGAGGGGCCGAACACTGAAGCTTTCTTT	CASSEGPNTEAFF
17	TRBV11-2	TRBJ1-6	once	TRBD1	TGTGCCAGCAGCTTAGATGGGACAGGCTCCTATAATTCACCCCTCCACTTT	CASSLDGTGSYNSPLHF
15	TRBV2	TRBJ2-7	.	TRBD2	TGTGCCAGCAGTCCGCCGGTTGGGGGGGGGAACGAGCAGTACTTC	CASSPPVGGGNEQYF
14	TRBV29-1	TRBJ1-2	.	TRBD1	TGCAGCGTTGGTTTTAGGGGACAGGGTGACGGCTACACCTTC	CSVGFRGQGDGYTF
15	TRBV5-1	TRBJ2-7	.	TRBD1	TGCGCCAGCAGCAGGGGACCGGGACAGGGATTCGAGCAGTACTTC	CASSRGPGQGFEQYF
15	TRBV28	TRBJ2-2	.	.	TGTGCCAGCAGTTTCTTACAGGGTGGGACCGGGGAGCTGTTTTTT	CASSFLQGGTGELFF
13	TRBV30	TRBJ2-7	.	.	TGTGCCTGGAGTGGACAGGCCGGCTCCGAGCAGTACTTC	CAWSGQAGSEQYF
15	TRBV5-5	TRBJ2-5	.	TRBD1	TGTGCCAGCACCGTTTTGACAGGGCTAGGGGAGAGCCAGTACTTC	CASTVLTGLGESQYF
14	TRBV11-1	TRBJ2-7	.	.	TGTGCCAGCAGCTTTATGACAGGTTCCCACGAGCAGTACTTC	CASSFMTGSHEQYF
14	TRBV5-1	TRBJ1-2	.	TRBD1	TGCGCCAGCAGCTCGGAGGGGACAGCCTATGGCTACACCTTC	CASSSEGTAYGYTF
14	TRBV7-7	TRBJ2-7	.	.	TGTGCTAGCAGCTTCCGCCGGGAACTCTACGAGCAGTACTTC	CASSFRRELYEQYF
14	TRBV7-2	TRBJ1-1	few	.	TGTGCCAGCAGCGCCCCTGATAGGAACACTGAAGCTTTCTTT	CASSAPDRNTEAFF
14	TRBV11-2	TRBJ1-3	.	.	TGTGCCAGCAGCCCGCGGACAGTTGGAAACACCATATATTTT	CASSPRTVGNTIYF
15	TRBV2	TRBJ2-3	.	TRBD2	TGTGCCAGCAGTGCTAGCGGGGGGGCAGTAGATACGCAGTATTTT	CASSASGGAVDTQYF
14	TRBV9	TRBJ1-3	.	TRBD1	TGTGCCAGCAGTAGGGGACAGGGGGTAAACACCATATATTTT	CASSRGQGVNTIYF
16	TRBV7-2	TRBJ2-5	.	.	TGTGCCAGCAGCTCCTTGGGGGCGGGGGCGGGGGAGACCCAGTACTTC	CASSSLGAGAGETQYF
15	TRBV5-6	TRBJ2-5	.	TRBD2	TGTGCCAGCAGCTCCGGGACTAGGCCCCAAGAGACCCAGTACTTC	CASSSGTRPQETQYF
11	TRBV2	TRBJ2-5	.	.	TGTGCCAGCAGACTAGTAAAAGAGCAGTACTTC	CASRLVKEQYF
14	TRBV5-6	TRBJ2-1	once	.	TGTGCCAGCAGCCCCGGACTAAAGAACAATGAGCAGTTCTTC	CASSPGLKNNEQFF
14	TRBV15	TRBJ2-7	.	TRBD1	TGTGCCACCAGCAGCCGGGACAGAGCCTACGAGCAGTACTTC	CATSSRDRAYEQYF